This T cell receptor beta chain was captured in a study of T cell clones after liver transplantation (dated by TCRdb to about 2019). Regarding the complete study: Samples were obtained from ITN030ST, a randomized trial in which withdrawal of immunosuppression was attempted within 2 years of liver transplantation. Donor-reactive T cell clones were identified by TCRbeta sequencing after a pre-transplant mixed lymphocyte reaction and then tracked in post-transplant blood. As an antigen-independent comparator for the donor-reactive sequences, third party-reactive TCRbeta sequences from pre-transplant MLRs were identified as well. Of the eight recipients, three were HCV-positive, while the remaining recipients had been transplanted for non-autoimmune, non-viral indications. No induction therapy was given to the subjects, and standard immunosuppression was administered until randomization at 12-24 months post-transplant. Tolerance was defined as complete immunosuppression withdrawal for at least one year with no rise in liver enzymes beyond twice the upper limit of normal. Blood samples were taken pre-transplant, pre-randomization before withdrawal, and post-randomization after full withdrawal or failed withdrawal. Of the 8 liver transplant recipients making up the studied cohort, 3 were classified as tolerant and 5 as non-tolerant. Beyond this particular receptor, the publication reports: Because of small, heterogeneous patient numbers and non-standardized post-transplant time points, the conclusions were only preliminary. Donor-reactive sequences decreased more than third party-reactive sequences, which suggests partial antigen-specific deletion that was not related to withdrawal success. Low numbers of available donor cells limited the measurable donor-reactive repertoire in a couple of subjects. When repertoire turnover was accounted for, significantly reduced detection of donor-reactive sequences was found in 7 of 8 subjects for CD4 and in 8 of 8 subjects for CD8. In 5 of 8 subjects, circulating donor-reactive CD4 TCRbeta sequences decreased significantly after transplant, regardless of tolerance or HCV status. Without allograft tissue specimens, donor-reactive T cells may have migrated into the graft rather than being deleted.

High-throughput TCRbeta CDR3 sequencing of frozen genomic DNA was performed by immunoSEQ, including PCR amplification, mapping, bias correction and internal controls. On the authors' methods: Productive rearrangements were retained, and unique TCRbeta sequences were defined by the CDR3 nucleotide sequence together with the V and J gene. For classification of a sequence as donor-reactive, at least 5-fold expansion in CFSE-low cells relative to unstimulated pre-transplant cells and a frequency of at least 0.01% were required. Minimum frequency thresholds were set for each subject on the basis of the unstimulated sample with the lowest template count, so that a detection power of at least 90% was ensured. Repertoire turnover was measured by Jensen-Shannon divergence between the top 1000 TCRbeta sequences post- and pre-transplant. Changes in detection of donor-reactive sequences were tested with two-sided Fisher's exact tests. The clones in this table, taken by TCRdb from immuneACCESS, are in-frame only. Not every clone is retained; where verified, under half of the shortfall comes from an unresolved V gene, and the cause of the rest is unknown. V, J and clone size derive from that table, while D and trimming were established from the DNA sequence. The sample includes just over 80,000 clones, with roughly 80% observed a single time. Approximately 0.43% of the sample is in the top ten clones.

On this clone: What this receptor recognizes is not known. No base-level quality is on record; no much larger clone is a single base apart.

Unstimulated PBMCs, after thawing, were stained for CD3, CD4 and CD8 and then FACS-sorted into CD3+CD4+ and CD3+CD8+ populations. All 8 studied subjects were randomized to immunosuppression withdrawal. The Qiagen DNeasy Blood and Tissue Kit was used for isolation of genomic DNA. This TCR derives from a human patient who received a liver transplant. Some T cells may have been brought in with the graft after a transplant. The material was CD4+ T cells from blood, obtained just over 45 months after liver transplant.

The DNA is as follows: TGTGCCAGCAGTGTAGTCATAGTCAATGAGCAGTTCTTC. This yields the protein CASSVVIVNEQFF. The chain is made from TRBV2 and TRBJ2-1, with an unclear D gene assignment. The CDR3, cysteine through phenylalanine, is 13 amino acids long. Of the read, only the CDR3 DNA is kept; its 39 bases are in frame from base 1. Looking up the germline V gene yields CDR1 SNHLY and CDR2 FYNNEI. V is clipped by 4 bases and J by 6 bases, and the sequence between their germline boundaries is 10 bases long.